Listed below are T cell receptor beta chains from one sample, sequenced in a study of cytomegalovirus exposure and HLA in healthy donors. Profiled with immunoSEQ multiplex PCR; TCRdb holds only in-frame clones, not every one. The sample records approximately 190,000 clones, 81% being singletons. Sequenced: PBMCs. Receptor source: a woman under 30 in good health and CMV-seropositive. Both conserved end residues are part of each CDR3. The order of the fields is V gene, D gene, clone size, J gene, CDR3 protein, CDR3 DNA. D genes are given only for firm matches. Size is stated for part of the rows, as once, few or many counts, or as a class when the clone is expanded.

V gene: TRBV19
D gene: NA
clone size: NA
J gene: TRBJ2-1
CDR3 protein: CASQVPGIVSHEQFF
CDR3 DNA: TGTGCCAGTCAAGTCCCGGGGATCGTCTCCCATGAGCAGTTCTTC

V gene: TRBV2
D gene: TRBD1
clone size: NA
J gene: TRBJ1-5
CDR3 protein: CASSGGTGGIQPQHF
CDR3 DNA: TGTGCCAGCAGTGGAGGGACAGGGGGGATTCAGCCCCAGCATTTT

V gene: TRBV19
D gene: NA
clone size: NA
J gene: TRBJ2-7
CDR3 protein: CASSSGATYEQYF
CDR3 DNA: TGTGCCAGTAGTAGCGGGGCAACCTACGAGCAGTACTTC

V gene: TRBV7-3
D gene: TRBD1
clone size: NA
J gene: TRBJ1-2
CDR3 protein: CASSSGGGYTF
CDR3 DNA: TGTGCCAGCAGCTCAGGGGGAGGCTACACCTTC

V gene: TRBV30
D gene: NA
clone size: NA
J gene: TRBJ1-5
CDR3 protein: CAWSVGSGSNQPQHF
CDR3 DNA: TGTGCCTGGAGTGTCGGCAGCGGTAGCAATCAGCCCCAGCATTTT

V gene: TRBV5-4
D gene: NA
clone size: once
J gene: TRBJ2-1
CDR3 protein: CASSWGGPYNEQFF
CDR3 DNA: TGTGCCAGCAGCTGGGGGGGGCCCTACAATGAGCAGTTCTTC

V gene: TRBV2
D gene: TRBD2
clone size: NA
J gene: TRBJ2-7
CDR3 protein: CASSLLGGDLREQYF
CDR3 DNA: TGTGCCAGCAGTTTATTGGGAGGGGATTTGAGGGAGCAGTACTTC

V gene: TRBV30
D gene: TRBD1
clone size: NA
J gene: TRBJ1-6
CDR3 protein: CAWSVRQGNSPLHF
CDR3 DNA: TGTGCCTGGAGTGTACGACAGGGAAATTCACCCCTCCACTTT

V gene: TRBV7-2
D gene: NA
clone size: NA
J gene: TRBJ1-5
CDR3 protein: CASSLRGFGSQHF
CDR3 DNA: TGTGCCAGCAGCTTAAGAGGGTTCGGGTCCCAGCATTTT

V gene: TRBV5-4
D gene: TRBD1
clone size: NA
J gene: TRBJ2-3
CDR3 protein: CASSPGQGRSTDTQYF
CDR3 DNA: TGTGCCAGCAGCCCGGGACAGGGGCGGAGCACAGATACGCAGTATTTT

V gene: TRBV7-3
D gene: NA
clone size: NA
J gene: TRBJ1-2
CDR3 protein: CASSPDGSHGYTF
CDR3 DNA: TGTGCCAGCAGCCCAGACGGGTCCCATGGCTACACCTTC

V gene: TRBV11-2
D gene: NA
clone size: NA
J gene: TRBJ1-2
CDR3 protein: CASSVYRESGYTF
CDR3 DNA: TGTGCCAGCAGCGTTTACAGGGAGTCGGGCTACACCTTC

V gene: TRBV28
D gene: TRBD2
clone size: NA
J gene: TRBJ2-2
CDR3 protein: CASRWGTSGGSSELFF
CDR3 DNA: TGTGCCAGCCGCTGGGGAACTAGCGGGGGGTCCTCGGAGCTGTTTTTT

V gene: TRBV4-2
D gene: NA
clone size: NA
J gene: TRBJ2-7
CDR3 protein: CASSQVGGRTHYEQYF
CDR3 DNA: TGTGCCAGCAGCCAGGTCGGTGGACGGACTCACTACGAGCAGTACTTC

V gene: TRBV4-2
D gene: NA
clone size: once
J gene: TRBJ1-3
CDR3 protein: CASSRKTFREFLGNTIYF
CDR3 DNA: TGTGCCAGCAGCCGGAAGACCTTCAGGGAATTTTTAGGAAACACCATATATTTT

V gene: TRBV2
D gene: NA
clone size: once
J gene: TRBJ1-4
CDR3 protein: CASSEGLANEKLFF
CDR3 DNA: TGTGCCAGCAGTGAAGGGTTAGCTAATGAAAAACTGTTTTTT

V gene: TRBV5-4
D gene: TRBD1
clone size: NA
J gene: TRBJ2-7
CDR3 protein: CATVNRGLNEQYF
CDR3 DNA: TGTGCCACTGTGAACAGGGGGCTTAACGAGCAGTACTTC

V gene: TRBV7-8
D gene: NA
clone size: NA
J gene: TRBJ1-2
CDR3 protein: CASSLGSGGTNYGYTF
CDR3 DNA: TGTGCCAGCAGCTTAGGATCGGGGGGCACTAACTATGGCTACACCTTC

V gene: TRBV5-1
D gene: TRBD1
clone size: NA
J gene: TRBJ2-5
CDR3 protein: CASSPGGTGIGETQYF
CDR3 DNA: TGCGCCAGCAGCCCAGGGGGAACGGGGATCGGAGAGACCCAGTACTTC

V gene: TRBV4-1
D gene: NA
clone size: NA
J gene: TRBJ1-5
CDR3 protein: CASSQIAGPSKDSNQPQHF
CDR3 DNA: TGCGCCAGCAGCCAAATAGCAGGGCCCTCTAAAGATAGCAATCAGCCCCAGCATTTT

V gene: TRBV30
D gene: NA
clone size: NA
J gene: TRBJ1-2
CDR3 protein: CAWSVTATPYGYTF
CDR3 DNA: TGTGCCTGGAGTGTAACAGCAACCCCCTATGGCTACACCTTC

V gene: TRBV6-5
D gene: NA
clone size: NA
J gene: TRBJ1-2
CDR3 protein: CASSYSGFWSGEGYTF
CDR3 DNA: TGTGCCAGCAGTTACTCAGGGTTTTGGTCAGGGGAGGGCTACACCTTC

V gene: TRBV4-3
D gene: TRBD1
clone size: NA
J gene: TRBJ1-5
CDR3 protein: CASSPSSPGQGYQPQHF
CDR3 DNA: TGCGCCAGCAGCCCAAGTTCGCCGGGACAGGGTTACCAGCCCCAGCATTTT

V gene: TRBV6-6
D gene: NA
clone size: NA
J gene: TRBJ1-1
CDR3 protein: CASSYTENTEAFF
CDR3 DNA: TGTGCCAGCAGTTACACAGAGAACACTGAAGCTTTCTTT

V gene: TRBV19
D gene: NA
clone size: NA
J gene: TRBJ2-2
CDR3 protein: CASFRDFNTGELFF
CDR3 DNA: TGTGCCAGTTTCAGGGACTTTAACACCGGGGAGCTGTTTTTT

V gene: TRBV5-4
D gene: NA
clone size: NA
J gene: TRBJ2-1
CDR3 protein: CASTKSLGGSYNEQFF
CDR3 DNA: TGTGCCAGCACCAAATCACTAGGAGGGTCCTACAATGAGCAGTTCTTC

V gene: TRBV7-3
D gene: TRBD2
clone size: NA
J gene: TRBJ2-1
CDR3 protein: CASSSLGGGGINEQFF
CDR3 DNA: TGTGCCAGCAGCTCTCTGGGCGGCGGGGGTATCAATGAGCAGTTCTTC

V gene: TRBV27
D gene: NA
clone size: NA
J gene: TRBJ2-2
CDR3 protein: CASITNTGELFF
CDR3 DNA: TGTGCCAGCATCACAAACACCGGGGAGCTGTTTTTT

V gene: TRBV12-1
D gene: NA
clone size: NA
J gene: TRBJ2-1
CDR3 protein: CASSFEVGRGPYNEQFF
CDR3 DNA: TGTGCCAGCAGCTTTGAGGTAGGGCGGGGCCCCTACAATGAGCAGTTCTTC

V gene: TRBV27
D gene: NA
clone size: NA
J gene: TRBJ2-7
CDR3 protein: CASSPFDSPSYEQYF
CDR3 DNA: TGTGCCAGCAGTCCTTTCGACAGTCCCTCCTACGAGCAGTACTTC

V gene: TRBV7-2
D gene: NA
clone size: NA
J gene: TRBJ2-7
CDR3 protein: CASSLYSPGSYEQYF
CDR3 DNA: TGTGCCAGCAGCTTATACAGCCCAGGCTCCTACGAGCAGTACTTC

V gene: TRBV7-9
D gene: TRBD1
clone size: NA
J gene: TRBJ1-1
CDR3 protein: CASSARGQGNTEAFF
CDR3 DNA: TGTGCCAGCAGCGCCCGGGGACAGGGGAACACTGAAGCTTTCTTT

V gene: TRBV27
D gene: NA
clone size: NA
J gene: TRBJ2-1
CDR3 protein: CASSFGAYNEQFF
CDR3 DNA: TGTGCCAGCAGTTTCGGGGCCTACAATGAGCAGTTCTTC

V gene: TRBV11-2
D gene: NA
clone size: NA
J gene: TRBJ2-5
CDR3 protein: CASSLVGGWRDQETQYF
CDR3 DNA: TGTGCCAGCAGCTTAGTGGGGGGTTGGCGGGACCAAGAGACCCAGTACTTC

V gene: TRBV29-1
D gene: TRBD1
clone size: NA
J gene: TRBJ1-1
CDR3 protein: CSGHPSGQGTEAFF
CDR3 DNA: TGCAGCGGTCACCCCTCGGGACAGGGCACTGAAGCTTTCTTT

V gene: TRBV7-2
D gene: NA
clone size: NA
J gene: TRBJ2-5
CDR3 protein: CASSLWSMEETQYF
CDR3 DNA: TGTGCCAGCAGCTTATGGTCTATGGAAGAGACCCAGTACTTC

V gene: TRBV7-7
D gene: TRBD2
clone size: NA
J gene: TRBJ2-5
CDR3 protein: CASSLALAGGQETQYF
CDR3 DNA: TGTGCTAGCAGCTTAGCCCTAGCGGGGGGACAAGAGACCCAGTACTTC

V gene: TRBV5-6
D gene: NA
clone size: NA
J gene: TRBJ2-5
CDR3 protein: CASSLAMGWETQYF
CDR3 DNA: TGTGCCAGCAGCTTGGCCATGGGCTGGGAGACCCAGTACTTC

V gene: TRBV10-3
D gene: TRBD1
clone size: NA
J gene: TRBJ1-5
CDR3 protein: CAIRQGQGANQPQHF
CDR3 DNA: TGTGCCATCAGACAAGGACAGGGGGCCAATCAGCCCCAGCATTTT

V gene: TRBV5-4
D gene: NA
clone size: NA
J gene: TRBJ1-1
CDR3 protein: CASSFYVNTEAFF
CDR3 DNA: TGTGCCAGCAGCTTTTATGTGAACACTGAAGCTTTCTTT

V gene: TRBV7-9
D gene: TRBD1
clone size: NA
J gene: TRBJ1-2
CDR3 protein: CASSPQQGRRGYTF
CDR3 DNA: TGTGCCAGCAGCCCACAACAGGGGAGAAGAGGCTACACCTTC

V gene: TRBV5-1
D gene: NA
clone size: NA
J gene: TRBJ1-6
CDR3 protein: CASSLSRGDRSPLHF
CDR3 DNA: TGCGCCAGCAGCTTGTCACGGGGAGATCGTTCACCCCTCCACTTT

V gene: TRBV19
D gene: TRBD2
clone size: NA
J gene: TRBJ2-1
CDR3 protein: CASSSRTSGSYNEQFF
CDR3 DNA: TGTGCCAGTAGTTCCCGGACTAGCGGGAGCTACAATGAGCAGTTCTTC

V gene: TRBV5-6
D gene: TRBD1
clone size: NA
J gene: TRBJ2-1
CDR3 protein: CASSWTGNYNEQFF
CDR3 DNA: TGTGCCAGCAGTTGGACAGGCAATTACAATGAGCAGTTCTTC

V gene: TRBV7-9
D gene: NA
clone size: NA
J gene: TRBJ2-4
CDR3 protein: CASSLDSGGSSFPKNIQYF
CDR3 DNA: TGTGCCAGCAGCTTAGATTCTGGGGGCTCTTCATTTCCCAAAAACATTCAGTACTTC

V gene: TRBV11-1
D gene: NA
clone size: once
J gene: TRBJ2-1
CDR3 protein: CASSYTPGVGNEQFF
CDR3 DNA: TGTGCCAGCAGCTACACACCCGGGGTGGGGAATGAGCAGTTCTTC

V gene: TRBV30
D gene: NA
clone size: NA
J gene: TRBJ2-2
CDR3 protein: CAWRATVNTGELFF
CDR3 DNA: TGTGCCTGGAGGGCCACAGTGAACACCGGGGAGCTGTTTTTT

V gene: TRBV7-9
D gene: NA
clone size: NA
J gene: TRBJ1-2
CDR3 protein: CASSNSGGNGYTF
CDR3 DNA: TGTGCCAGCAGCAACTCGGGGGGGAATGGCTACACCTTC

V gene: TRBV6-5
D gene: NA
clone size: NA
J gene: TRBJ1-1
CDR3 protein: CASSYRLEGVNTEAFF
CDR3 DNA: TGTGCCAGCAGTTACAGATTGGAGGGAGTGAACACTGAAGCTTTCTTT

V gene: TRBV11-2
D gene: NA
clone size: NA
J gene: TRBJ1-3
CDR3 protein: CASSDGHGRKSGNTIYF
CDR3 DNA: TGTGCCAGCAGCGATGGGCATGGAAGGAAGTCTGGAAACACCATATATTTT

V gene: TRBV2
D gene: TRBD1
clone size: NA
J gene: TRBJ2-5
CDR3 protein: CASSPGQGQETQYF
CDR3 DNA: TGTGCCAGCAGTCCCGGACAGGGACAAGAGACCCAGTACTTC

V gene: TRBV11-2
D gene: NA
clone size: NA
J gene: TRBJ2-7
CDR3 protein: CASSFFGQSSYEQYF
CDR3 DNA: TGTGCCAGCAGCTTCTTCGGACAAAGCTCCTACGAGCAGTACTTC

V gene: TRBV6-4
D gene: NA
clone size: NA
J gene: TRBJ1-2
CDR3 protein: CASSEGGESGYTF
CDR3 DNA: TGTGCCAGCAGTGAGGGGGGGGAGAGCGGCTACACCTTC

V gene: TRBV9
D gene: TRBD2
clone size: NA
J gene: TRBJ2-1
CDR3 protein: CASSLISGASYNEQFF
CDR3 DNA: TGTGCCAGCAGCTTAATTAGCGGGGCCTCCTACAATGAGCAGTTCTTC

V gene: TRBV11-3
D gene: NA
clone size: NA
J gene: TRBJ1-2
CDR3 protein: CASSLQARGYGYTF
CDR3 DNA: TGTGCCAGCAGTCTACAGGCCAGGGGCTATGGCTACACCTTC

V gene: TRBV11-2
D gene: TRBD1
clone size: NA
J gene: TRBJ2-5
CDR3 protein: CASSSGDRGPETQYF
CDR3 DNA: TGTGCCAGCAGCTCGGGAGACAGGGGACCAGAGACCCAGTACTTC

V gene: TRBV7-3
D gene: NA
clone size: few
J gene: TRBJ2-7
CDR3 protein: CASSFSLAASYEQYF
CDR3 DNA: TGTGCCAGCAGCTTTTCATTGGCAGCGTCCTACGAGCAGTACTTC

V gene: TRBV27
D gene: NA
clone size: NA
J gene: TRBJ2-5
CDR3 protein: CASSGNREVETQYF
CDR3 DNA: TGTGCCAGCAGCGGCAACAGGGAAGTGGAGACCCAGTACTTC

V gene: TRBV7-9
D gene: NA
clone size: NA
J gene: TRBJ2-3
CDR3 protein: CASSTRVSYTDTQYF
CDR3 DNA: TGTGCCAGCAGCACCCGGGTCTCATACACAGATACGCAGTATTTT